Each of the 19 T cell receptor beta chains below was sequenced from the same sample in a study of blood T cell repertoires in COVID-19 (dated by TCRdb to about 2020). Library preparation used the immunoSEQ multiplex PCR assay. TCRdb retrieved this table from immuneACCESS and kept in-frame rearrangements only. Not all clones are present; in checked studies, unresolved V genes account for under half, and no reason is known for the remainder. The sample profile shows around 250,000 clones; about 85% of them were found once. About 3.5% of the sample is held by the ten biggest clonotypes. The sample taken for sequencing was peripheral blood. These TCRs come from a man aged 18 to 29 with active or convalescent COVID-19.

This chain connects TRBV15 to TRBJ1-4; possible D gene TRBD1, 6 bases. Germline assignment: CDR1 LNHNV and CDR2 YYDKDF (reference sequence). V shed 5 bases and J shed 8 bases, with 12 bases lying between them. This CDR3 is built from 13 residues. The DNA of the CDR3 is TGTGCCACCAGCCTGAGGGGGGGCGAAAAACTGTTTTTT. Translating gives CATSLRGGEKLFF.

V is TRBV6-5 and J is TRBJ2-2; D uncertain. V lost 6 bases, J lost 5 bases, and 7 bases lay in between. The CDR3 has 12 residues. Germline-derived CDR1 and CDR2 are MNHEY and SVGAGI. This chain's CDR3 is CASSPHTGELFF. CDR3 coding DNA: TGTGCCAGCAGCCCCCATACCGGGGAGCTGTTTTTT.

The V gene is TRBV6-5, the J gene TRBJ1-2, with TRBD1 identical over 7 bases. J gave up 6 bases and V 4 bases, and 11 bases lay outside the gene matches. This CDR3 is built from 15 residues. Germline lookup yields CDR1 MNHEY and CDR2 SVGAGI. CDR3 residues: CASSLHSDREHGYTF. The CDR3 DNA is TGTGCCAGCAGTTTACACAGTGACAGGGAACATGGCTACACCTTC.

The chain carries TRBV12-3 or TRBV12-4 and TRBJ1-5; D remains ambiguous. V was clipped by 3 bases and J by 0 bases, with 3 bases between them. The CDR3 extends over 13 amino acids. Here the CDR3 DNA reads TGTGCCAGCAGTTTCCGTAGCAATCAGCCCCAGCATTTT. This sequence encodes CASSFRSNQPQHF.

This sequence joins TRBV7-2 and TRBJ2-5; D not resolved. The V end was cut by 3 bases, the J end by 5 bases, with 13 bases between. The CDR3 spans 14 residues. Germline CDR1 reads SGHTA; CDR2 reads FQGNSA. The CDR3 protein is CASSFDSGWETQYF. The CDR3 nucleotides read TGTGCCAGCAGCTTCGATTCGGGTTGGGAGACCCAGTACTTC.

This clone was observed a handful of times. The gene calls are TRBV5-1 and TRBJ1-2; 8 bases line up with TRBD1. CDR1 SGHRS and CDR2 YFSETQ come from the germline V gene. The CDR3 loop spans 15 amino acids. V shed 0 bases and J 0 bases; nucleotides not matched to a gene: 1. The CDR3 DNA reads TGCGCCAGCAGCTTGGAACAGGGGGCTAACTATGGCTACACCTTC. Amino acid sequence: CASSLEQGANYGYTF.

The chain recombines TRBV5-4 with TRBJ2-3; no clear D. Trimming left V 0 bases short and J 0 bases short, with 8 bases between. Germline CDR1 is SGHNT and CDR2 is YYREEE (reference sequence). The CDR3 covers 15 residues. The chain's CDR3 is CASSLDFSSTDTQYF. The CDR3 region has the DNA TGTGCCAGCAGCTTGGACTTTTCTAGCACAGATACGCAGTATTTT.

The J gene is TRBJ2-1, the V gene TRBV5-5, with TRBD2 matching over 10 bases. The length of the CDR3 is 14 residues. Germline CDR1 reads SGHKS; CDR2 reads YYEKEE (reference sequence). The J segment lost 7 bases and the V segment lost 2 bases, leaving 3 bases of the junction unmatched. The CDR3 nucleotides read TGTGCCAGCAGCTTCTCAGCGGGGGGGAATGAGCAGTTCTTC. Its translation: CASSFSAGGNEQFF.

The rearrangement uses TRBV6-5 and TRBJ1-1; no reliable D call. Trimming cost V 8 bases and J 6 bases, with 16 bases left between them. This CDR3 comprises 13 residues. From germline, CDR1 is MNHEY and CDR2 SVGAGI. The chain's CDR3 is CASPPMGRAEAFF. The CDR3 region has the DNA TGTGCCAGCCCACCCATGGGGAGGGCTGAAGCTTTCTTT.

This chain uses TRBV19 with TRBJ2-4, with D perhaps TRBD2 (7 bases). V lost 6 bases and J lost 7, with 19 bases in between. This CDR3 has 15 amino acids. The germline V gene has CDR1 LNHDA and CDR2 SQIVND (reference sequence). The CDR3 loop reads CASSQGGGSWNIQYF. The CDR3 DNA reads as TGTGCCAGTAGCCAAGGGGGGGGATCCTGGAACATTCAGTACTTC.

The sample holds a few counts of this clone. The rearrangement links TRBV14 to TRBJ2-3, with TRBD2 matching over 7 bases. The V gene's germline CDR1 is SGHDN and CDR2 FVKESK. Trimming removed 3 bases from V and 4 bases from J; junction bases left unmatched: 1. The CDR3 has 13 residues. CDR3 bases: TGTGCCAGCAGCCAGACTAGCCCAGATACGCAGTATTTT. Translated: CASSQTSPDTQYF.

This rearrangement joins TRBV19 to TRBJ1-5, with 11 bases lining up with TRBD1. CDR1 and CDR2 from the germline V gene are LNHDA and SQIVND (reference sequence). This CDR3 is 15 amino acids long. Germline trimming cut 5 bases from V and 5 bases from J; bases unmatched to any gene: 5. The CDR3: CASSSGTGGHQPQHF. CDR3 in DNA: TGTGCCAGTAGTTCCGGGACAGGGGGACATCAGCCCCAGCATTTT.

The V call is TRBV28, the J call TRBJ1-4; tentative D call: TRBD1 (6 bases). Per germline, CDR1 MDHEN and CDR2 SYDVKM. This CDR3 spans 14 amino acids. The germline V and J ends were trimmed by 5 bases and 5 bases, with 12 bases remaining between them. This CDR3 reads CASSPGTPNEKLFF. The CDR3 DNA reads as TGTGCCAGCAGTCCCGGGACACCGAATGAAAAACTGTTTTTT.

V and J are TRBV3-1 (or the pseudogene TRBV3-2) and TRBJ2-5; 8 nucleotides line up with TRBD2. The CDR3 is made up of 13 amino acids. Germline V gene lookup returns CDR1 LGHDT and CDR2 YNNKEL (reference sequence). The trim removed 4 bases at V and 3 bases at J, leaving 1 base unmatched. The CDR3 reads CASSRAGEETQYF. The CDR3 bases are TGTGCCAGCAGCCGAGCGGGGGAAGAGACCCAGTACTTC.

V usage is TRBV3-1 (or the pseudogene TRBV3-2) and J usage is TRBJ2-7, with 7 bases that match TRBD1. Germline CDR1 LGHDT, CDR2 YNNKEL (reference sequence). The CDR3 runs to 17 residues. V shed 1 base, J shed 3 bases, and the junction held 12 bases outside the gene matches. The CDR3 sequence is CASSQAWSRDRVYEQYF. In DNA form, the CDR3 reads TGTGCCAGCAGCCAAGCTTGGTCCCGGGACAGAGTCTACGAGCAGTACTTC.

The chain has TRBV19 and TRBJ2-7; tentatively, D is TRBD1 (5 bases). The CDR3 has 16 amino acids. The germline CDR1 and CDR2 sequences are LNHDA and SQIVND (reference sequence). V dropped 3 bases and J dropped 2 bases, with 17 bases sitting between them. Written as DNA, the CDR3 is TGTGCCAGTAGTATTGGTAGGGGTTCGGGCACCTACGAGCAGTACTTC. The encoded protein is CASSIGRGSGTYEQYF. Together with reference TRBV19 and TRBJ2-7, the CDR3 gives the full variable domain: DGGITQSPKYLFRKEGQNVTLSCEQNLNHDAMYWYRQDPGQGLRLIYYSQIVNDFQKGDIAEGYSVSREKKESFPLTVTSAQKNPTAFYLCASSIGRGSGTYEQYFGPGTRLTVT.

The chain has TRBV5-1 and TRBJ2-7, with TRBD1 identical over 8 bases. Looked up from germline, CDR1 is SGHRS and CDR2 is YFSETQ. V shed 1 base, J shed 6 bases, and the junction held 9 bases outside the gene matches. The CDR3 length is 15 residues. Written as DNA, the CDR3 is TGCGCCAGCAGCTTGCAGGGGGCTGGAAGAGGCGAGCAGTACTTC. Translated: CASSLQGAGRGEQYF.

The CDR3 loop reads CASSYPISGLAASYEQYF. In nucleotides, the CDR3 is TGTGCCAGCAGTTACCCCATTTCGGGGCTAGCGGCCTCCTACGAGCAGTACTTC. V is TRBV6-2 or TRBV6-3 and J is TRBJ2-7; TRBD2 matches at 7 bases. CDR1 and CDR2 (germline): MNHEY, SVGEGT. This CDR3 is built from 18 residues. Trimming at V came to 2 bases and at J to 0 bases, leaving 13 bases not matched to a gene.

This chain links TRBV19 with TRBJ2-7, with D possibly TRBD1 on 6 matching bases. Trimming took 6 bases from V and 3 from J, leaving 9 bases between them. Germline CDR1 and CDR2: LNHDA and SQIVND (reference sequence). The CDR3 is 12 amino acids. The CDR3 DNA follows: TGTGCCAGTAGCAGAGGGGGCTACGAGCAGTACTTC. It yields the protein CASSRGGYEQYF.